The TCR beta chain described here comes from a study of radiotherapy plus CTLA-4 blockade in lung cancer. Study results and caveats: The best predictor of response was reported to be early blood T cell clone dynamics, with interferon-beta.

Here immunoSEQ multiplex PCR was the method, and the copy in TCRdb shows in-frame clones only, minus some. The sample carries approximately 89,000 clones, 78% recorded once. In the case of this clone: Its target is not known.

Those patients who had chemo-refractory metastatic non-small-cell lung cancer were given focal radiation along with CTLA-4 blockade through ipilimumab. The sequence came from a human donor with non-small cell lung cancer who had a partial response to radiotherapy plus ipilimumab. Some clones in this sample may be carry-over from other donors' samples. This specimen was peripheral blood, taken from a patient treated with radiotherapy plus ipilimumab.

For the CDR3, the DNA is TGTGCCAGCAGTGCCCCCGGGGGTAACTATGGCTACACCTTC. It specifies CASSAPGGNYGYTF. This chain joins TRBV6-1 and TRBJ1-2; weak D call: TRBD1 (5 bases). The germline CDR1 and CDR2 sequences are MNHNS and SASEGT. V dropped 4 bases and J dropped 1 base, with 10 bases sitting between them. The CDR3 runs to 14 residues.